This T cell receptor (beta chain) emerged from a study of CD8+ T cells in alopecia areata. The overall study: Donor skin was harvested from roughly 6-13-month-old C3H/HeJ mice with spontaneous alopecia and grafted onto roughly 6-10-week-old female C3H/HeJ recipients. Study-wide results and limits: Besides other cells, scalp samples also yield sequences of resident alphabeta T cells from normal skin. Normal scalp had lower clonality than lesional scalp, with alopecia totalis/universalis lesions showing this most strongly. Between patients, shared TCR sequences were less clear than in mice. This was possibly due in part to HLA diversity in the patient population.

Germline V gives CDR1 GKSSPN, CDR2 SITVG. The CDR3 has 12 residues. Trimming cost V 2 bases and J 3 bases, with 6 bases left between them. This clone was counted only a few times. Its antigen remains unidentified. Gene names follow the mouse nomenclature. The sequence runs out 4 residues before the end of the CDR3; the remainder is reconstructed from the germline J gene. Following RNA extraction, reverse transcription yielded cDNA that acted as the sequencing template. Method: immunoSEQ multiplex PCR; TCRdb's copy keeps in-frame clones and lacks some. The sample presents roughly 110,000 clones, none singletons.

The sequencing input was lesional skin. The receptor's source is a C3H/HeJ mouse with alopecia areata. For the strain, the MHC haplotype given is H2-k. The chain links TRBV31 to TRBJ2-5; a possible D gene is TRBD2 (5 bases). CDR3 DNA, as far as it was read: TGTGCCTGGAGTTTGGGGCAAGAC. It is translated as CAWSLGQD. From start to end, the CDR3 is CAWSLGQDTQYF.